This TCR beta chain was sequenced in a study of cytomegalovirus exposure and HLA in healthy donors. Study results and limitations: A few CMV-associated chains were confirmed in vitro to be specific for CMV antigens. Near-uniform donor sequencing depth was presumed by presence/absence analyses. Most observed TCR sequences were rare, whereas some public TCRs were detected in many donors.

As to this clone: Its specificity is unknown.

PCR employed 60 Vbeta and 13 Jbeta primers. TCRdb's table, derived via immunoSEQ multiplex PCR, lists solely in-frame clones and lacks some. In the table there are more than 90,000 clones, around 70% of which are singletons. This receptor was taken from a man aged 25-45 years in good health and CMV-seropositive. Input material: PBMCs.

For the CDR3, the DNA is TGTGCCAGCAGCCTTGGGACAGCTTCGGCCGCGGATAATTCACCCCTCCACTTT. This sequence encodes CASSLGTASAADNSPLHF. V usage is TRBV9 and J usage is TRBJ1-6; TRBD1 aligns across 7 bases. CDR3 length: 18 amino acids. Losses at the gene ends were 4 bases for V and 5 bases for J; bases not matched to a gene: 15. Looked up from germline, CDR1 is SGDLS and CDR2 is YYNGEE.